This T cell receptor beta chain was captured in a study of cytomegalovirus exposure and HLA in healthy donors. Per the germline V gene, CDR1 is MNHEY and CDR2 is SMNVEV (reference sequence). The length of the CDR3 is 11 residues. V lost 4 bases, J lost 8 bases, and 6 bases lay in between. This clone was counted once. TCRdb's table, derived via immunoSEQ multiplex PCR, lists solely in-frame clones and lacks some. The sample yields some 130,000 clones, approximately 84% seen once. V usage is TRBV27 and J usage is TRBJ2-1; D not resolved. The sequenced sample consisted of PBMCs. The receptor was derived from a woman younger than 45 in good health and CMV-seronegative. As DNA, the CDR3 is TGTGCCAGCAGTTACCGGGATGAGCAGTTCTTC. It encodes CASSYRDEQFF.